The 11 T cell receptor beta chains listed next were all sequenced from one sample in a study of early T cells in non-severe SARS-CoV-2 infection. TCRdb re-analysed the 5' RACE reads in MiXCR, keeping a single row per CDR3 protein. The sample contains tens of thousands of distinct CDR3 sequences, about an eighth of which appear only once. This specimen was whole blood, taken at baseline. The receptors here all came from an adult who was a healthcare worker with PCR-confirmed SARS-CoV-2 infection or an uninfected control (not recorded which).

This clonotype was counted only a few times. The chain combines TRBV18 with TRBJ1-3; no firm D call. Germline values: CDR1 KGHSH, CDR2 LQKENI. The germline V and J ends were trimmed by 2 bases and 0 bases, with 8 bases remaining between them. This CDR3 is built from 15 residues. The CDR3 sequence: CASSPRQGSGNTIYF. The CDR3 DNA follows: TGTGCCAGCTCACCAAGGCAAGGCTCTGGAAACACCATATATTTT. Full variable domain (missing parts from reference TRBV18 and TRBJ1-3): NAGVMQNPRHLVRRRGQEARLRCSPMKGHSHVYWYRQLPEEGLKFMVYLQKENIIDESGMPKERFSAEFPKEGPSILRIQQVVRGDSAAYFCASSPRQGSGNTIYFGEGSWLTVV.

This clonotype was observed a few times. This rearrangement joins TRBV6-6 to TRBJ1-6; maybe TRBD1 (6 bases). The V end lost 3 bases, the J end lost 5 bases, and 11 bases lay between the germline ends. This CDR3 has 15 residues. CDR1 and CDR2 (germline): MNHNY, SVGAGI (reference sequence). The DNA of the CDR3 is TGTGCCAGCAGTTATCTGGCAGGGGATAATTCACCCCTCCACTTT. It codes for CASSYLAGDNSPLHF.

The V call is TRBV5-1, the J call TRBJ1-5, with D unclear. The CDR3 length is 13 residues. CDR1 is SGHRS and CDR2 is YFSETQ in the germline V gene. The V end was cut by 1 base, the J end by 2 bases, with 4 bases between. CDR3 in DNA: TGCGCCAGCAGCTTGTATGGCAATCAGCCCCAGCATTTT. This sequence encodes CASSLYGNQPQHF.

This clonotype was seen a handful of times. The J gene is TRBJ2-3, the V gene TRBV7-2; TRBD2 agrees at 8 bases. Trimming took 5 bases from V and 2 from J; bases not matched to a gene: 12. The CDR3 is 17 residues long. Germline values: CDR1 SGHTA, CDR2 FQGNSA. Here the CDR3 DNA reads TGTGCCAGCAGCCGTAAACCAAGCGGGAGTAACACAGATACGCAGTATTTT. Residues: CASSRKPSGSNTDTQYF.

This clonotype was seen only a few times. The chain couples TRBV6-5 to TRBJ1-1; perhaps TRBD1 as D (5 bases). Between the trimmed V and J ends, which lost 2 bases and 4 bases, there was a span of 11 bases. Per the germline V gene, CDR1 is MNHEY and CDR2 is SVGAGI. The CDR3 totals 14 residues. CDR3 nucleotide sequence: TGTGCCAGCAGTTACGAAGGCAGGGTCACTGAAGCTTTCTTT. Translation: CASSYEGRVTEAFF.

This clonotype appeared a few times. The J gene is TRBJ1-6, the V gene TRBV30; no clear D. The CDR3 length is 15 residues. Germline V gene data show CDR1 as GTSNPN and CDR2 as SVGIG (reference sequence). Trimming left V 1 base short and J 7 bases short, with 14 bases between. CDR3 amino acids: CAWSATTTRNSPLHF. Written as DNA, the CDR3 is TGTGCCTGGAGTGCAACAACCACGAGGAATTCACCCCTCCACTTT.

In this sample, this clonotype turned up many times. The CDR3 sequence is CASSQDWGDGYTF. The CDR3 DNA reads TGCGCCAGCAGCCAAGATTGGGGCGATGGCTACACCTTC. The chain is built from TRBV4-3 and TRBJ1-2; possibly TRBD1 for D (5 bases). Germline CDR1 LGHNA, CDR2 YSLEER. The CDR3 extends over 13 amino acids. V was clipped by 0 bases and J by 6 bases, with 8 bases between them.

This chain uses TRBV29-1 with TRBJ2-3; the D is unclear. Germline CDR1 SQVTM, CDR2 ANQGSEA. The V and J ends lost 2 bases and 1 base respectively, with 7 bases between them. The CDR3 extends over 13 amino acids. CDR3 sequence (DNA): TGCAGCGTTGAATTAGGTGGCACAGATACGCAGTATTTT. Its translation: CSVELGGTDTQYF.

Only a few counts were recorded for this clonotype. The V call is TRBV12-3 or TRBV12-4, the J call TRBJ1-4; D is undetermined. The ends were cut back, 4 bases at V and 4 bases at J, with 10 bases in the middle. This CDR3 has 14 residues. The CDR3, as DNA: TGTGCCAGCAGTTCGACAACCTTTAATGAAAAACTGTTTTTT. Its protein product is CASSSTTFNEKLFF.

The chain carries TRBV27 and TRBJ1-5, with 11 positions matching TRBD1. This CDR3 is built from 17 residues. Germline V gene lookup returns CDR1 MNHEY and CDR2 SMNVEV (reference sequence). V lost 4 bases and J lost 5; bases outside the gene matches: 10. In nucleotides, the CDR3 is TGTGCCAGCAGTTCCTTCCCTCCGGACAGGGGGCATCAGCCCCAGCATTTT. As protein: CASSSFPPDRGHQPQHF.

In its sample, this clonotype was seen a few times. The rearrangement links TRBV5-1 to TRBJ2-1; possible D gene TRBD2, 5 bases. CDR1 and CDR2 (germline): SGHRS, YFSETQ. The V end lost 5 bases, the J end lost 0 bases, and 12 bases lay between the germline ends. The CDR3 has 15 amino acids. The CDR3 spells CASSSEEISYNEQFF. In DNA, the CDR3 is TGCGCCAGCAGTTCGGAGGAGATCTCCTACAATGAGCAGTTCTTC.